The 3 T cell receptor beta chains listed next were all sequenced from one sample in a study of blood T cell repertoires in COVID-19. Clones were sequenced by immunoSEQ multiplex PCR, and TCRdb holds only the in-frame ones, with some missing. The table has some 50,000 clones, roughly 82% seen once; the top ten hold over 7.5%. What was sequenced was peripheral blood. The receptors stem from a woman aged 80 or older with acute or convalescent COVID-19.

V gene TRBV11-2 combines with J gene TRBJ2-3; 8 bases are shared with TRBD1. The germline V gene has CDR1 SGHAT and CDR2 FQNNGV. V gave up 8 bases and J gave up 11 bases; unmatched junction bases: 15. The CDR3 has 14 residues. The CDR3 reads CASRSNRQGLRQYF. The CDR3, as DNA: TGTGCCAGCCGATCTAATAGACAGGGGCTAAGGCAGTATTTT.

V is TRBV24-1 and J is TRBJ1-1; 7 bases fit TRBD1. V lost 7 bases to trimming and J lost 3 bases; unmatched junction nucleotides: 7. This CDR3 is 14 amino acids long. Germline V lookup: CDR1 KGHDR, CDR2 SFDVKD. This chain's CDR3 is CATRRQGGHTEAFF. For the CDR3, the DNA is TGTGCCACCAGAAGACAGGGCGGACACACTGAAGCTTTCTTT.

In DNA, the CDR3 is TGCGCCAGCAGTGACCGGGCGGGGGCAACAGATACGCAGTATTTT. It yields the protein CASSDRAGATDTQYF. The chain couples TRBV10-2 to TRBJ2-3; a possible D gene is TRBD2 (7 bases). The CDR3 runs 15 residues. CDR1 and CDR2 from the germline V gene are WSHSY and SAAADI. V gave up 3 bases and J gave up 3 bases, with 13 bases separating them.